Listed below are T cell receptor beta chains from one sample, sequenced in a study of blood T cell repertoires in COVID-19. Sequencing was performed with immunoSEQ multiplex PCR; in TCRdb, only in-frame clones are kept and a portion is missing. In the table there are roughly 180,000 clones, about 86% of which are singletons. Material: PBMCs or T cells enriched from blood (not recorded which). These receptor sequences come from a woman aged 45-59 years in a cohort exposed to, infected with or recovered from COVID-19 (not recorded which). Each CDR3 is given with its conserved first and last residue. D genes are given only for firm matches. Some rows have no size entry. The others give once, few or many, or a class for an expanded clone.

D gene	V gene	clone size	J gene	CDR3 DNA	CDR3 protein
TRBD2	TRBV5-4	-	TRBJ2-3	TGTGCCAGCAGCACCGCTAGCGGGATTCCCACAGATACGCAGTATTTT	CASSTASGIPTDTQYF
TRBD2	TRBV15	many	TRBJ2-7	TGTGCCACCAGCAGAGATTGGGAGGGAGGTCTTCAAAGCTCCTACGAGCAGTACTTC	CATSRDWEGGLQSSYEQYF
-	TRBV27	once	TRBJ2-1	TGTGCCAGCAGTTTTTTCAACCAGGGAAATGAGCAGTTCTTC	CASSFFNQGNEQFF
-	TRBV19	-	TRBJ1-1	TGTGCCAGTAGATATACGGGGGAAACTGAAGCTTTCTTT	CASRYTGETEAFF
TRBD1	TRBV6-5	-	TRBJ1-1	TGTGCCAGCAGCAAGACAGGGGTTGGTGCTGAAGCTTTCTTT	CASSKTGVGAEAFF
TRBD1	TRBV2	-	TRBJ1-2	TGTGCCAGCAGAGGGGACAGGGGAAGCGACTACACCTTC	CASRGDRGSDYTF
TRBD1	TRBV11-3	-	TRBJ2-2	TGTGCCAGCAGCGGACAGGGGGCGAACACCGGGGAGCTGTTTTTT	CASSGQGANTGELFF
-	TRBV27	-	TRBJ2-7	TGTGCCAGCAGTACCAGGGGAATAGTGGACGAGCAGTACTTC	CASSTRGIVDEQYF
-	TRBV28	-	TRBJ1-5	TGTGCCAGCAGTTCCCAGTCCGCAGGGTTTAGGAATCAGCCCCAGCATTTT	CASSSQSAGFRNQPQHF
TRBD2	TRBV30	-	TRBJ2-5	TGTGCCTGGAGGGGTAGCGGGGGGGCGGAGACCCAGTACTTC	CAWRGSGGAETQYF
TRBD1	TRBV18	-	TRBJ2-7	TGTGCCAGCTCACCCGGGACAGGGACGTACGAGCAGTACTTC	CASSPGTGTYEQYF
-	TRBV7-3	-	TRBJ1-1	TGTGCCAGCAGCTTAACTGGGGCGCGGAGTGAAGCTTTCTTT	CASSLTGARSEAFF
TRBD1	TRBV19	-	TRBJ1-3	TGTGCCAGTAGCGGACAGGGAAAAAGATCTGGAAACACCATATATTTT	CASSGQGKRSGNTIYF
TRBD2	TRBV7-2	once	TRBJ2-5	TGTGCCAGCAGCATACCGGGACTACAAGAGACCCAGTACTTC	CASSIPGLQETQYF
TRBD2	TRBV7-2	-	TRBJ2-7	TGTGCCAGCAGCCTGCACGGGGGGGGTAGCTACGAGCAGTACTTC	CASSLHGGGSYEQYF
-	TRBV5-1	-	TRBJ1-2	TGCGCCAGCAGCTTGATGGACACGGGGGGTGGCTACACCTTC	CASSLMDTGGGYTF
-	TRBV14	-	TRBJ2-1	TGTGCCAGCAGCCAAGAGCTTAGTAATGAGCAGTTCTTC	CASSQELSNEQFF
TRBD1	TRBV7-8	-	TRBJ1-4	TGTGCCAGCAGCCCCTGGGACAGGGTAGCTAATGAAAAACTGTTTTTT	CASSPWDRVANEKLFF
-	TRBV5-1	-	TRBJ2-1	TGCGCCAGCAGCTTAATACCAGGGTACAATGAGCAGTTCTTC	CASSLIPGYNEQFF
TRBD1	TRBV7-9	-	TRBJ1-4	TGTGCCAGCAGCTTAGGTCTGGGACAGAACGAAAAACTGTTTTTT	CASSLGLGQNEKLFF
TRBD2	TRBV7-8	-	TRBJ2-1	TGTGCCAGCAGCTTAGTGACTAGCGGGGATGAGCAGTTCTTC	CASSLVTSGDEQFF
TRBD1	TRBV5-6	-	TRBJ1-5	TGTGCCAGCACCACTCTTTCCGGGACAGGAGGTGGGTATCAGCCCCAGCATTTT	CASTTLSGTGGGYQPQHF
-	TRBV27	-	TRBJ2-7	TGTGCCAGCAGGTACTTATTCTCCTACGAGCAGTACTTC	CASRYLFSYEQYF
TRBD2	TRBV5-1	-	TRBJ2-2	TGCGCCAGCAGCTTCGGACTAGCGGGAGGCTTCGGGGAGCTGTTTTTT	CASSFGLAGGFGELFF
-	TRBV19	-	TRBJ2-3	TGTGCCAGTAGTAAACGACAGGTGAAAAACACAGATACGCAGTATTTT	CASSKRQVKNTDTQYF
TRBD2	TRBV7-2	-	TRBJ2-7	TGTGCCAGCAGCTTAGGAGGGACTAGCGGGGGATTCGAGCAGTACTTC	CASSLGGTSGGFEQYF
-	TRBV19	many	TRBJ2-2	TGTGCCAGTAGTCTTTACGCTCGGCTAGAGAACACCGGGGAGCTGTTTTTT	CASSLYARLENTGELFF
-	TRBV15	-	TRBJ2-1	TGTGCCACCAGCATTGGGCCAAACTCCTACAATGAGCAGTTCTTC	CATSIGPNSYNEQFF
-	TRBV11-1	-	TRBJ1-1	TGTGCCAGCAGCTTACAGGGTACGAGGAACACTGAAGCTTTCTTT	CASSLQGTRNTEAFF
-	TRBV11-2	-	TRBJ2-2	TGTGCCAGCCGCGTGGGGGGGCTGTTGGGCGGGGAGCTGTTTTTT	CASRVGGLLGGELFF
-	TRBV6-1	-	TRBJ2-7	TGTGCCAGCAGTGAGCAGGGGAAGGGGTACGAGCAGTACTTC	CASSEQGKGYEQYF
TRBD2	TRBV5-1	-	TRBJ2-5	TGCGCCAGCAGCTTGGCCGGAGCGGGGGTAGGAGAGACCCAGTACTTC	CASSLAGAGVGETQYF
TRBD1	TRBV7-2	-	TRBJ1-4	TGTGCCAGCAGCTTAGTCCTACAGGGGGCAGGTGAAAAACTGTTTTTT	CASSLVLQGAGEKLFF
TRBD1	TRBV5-1	-	TRBJ1-1	TGCGCCAGTACGGGACAGGGGGCATACACTGAAGCTTTCTTT	CASTGQGAYTEAFF
TRBD1	TRBV3-1/TRBV3-2	-	TRBJ1-5	TGTGCCAGCACGACAGGGGATCAGCCCCAGCATTTT	CASTTGDQPQHF
TRBD1	TRBV10-3	-	TRBJ2-3	TGTGCCATCACCATGGGACAGGGGACGGATACGCAGTATTTT	CAITMGQGTDTQYF
-	TRBV7-8	-	TRBJ1-2	TGTGCCAGCTCCTGGATACAGGAAGATGGCTACACCTTC	CASSWIQEDGYTF
-	TRBV28	-	TRBJ2-5	TGTGCCAGCAGTGGGGCTAGGTCGTTCCAAGAGACCCAGTACTTC	CASSGARSFQETQYF